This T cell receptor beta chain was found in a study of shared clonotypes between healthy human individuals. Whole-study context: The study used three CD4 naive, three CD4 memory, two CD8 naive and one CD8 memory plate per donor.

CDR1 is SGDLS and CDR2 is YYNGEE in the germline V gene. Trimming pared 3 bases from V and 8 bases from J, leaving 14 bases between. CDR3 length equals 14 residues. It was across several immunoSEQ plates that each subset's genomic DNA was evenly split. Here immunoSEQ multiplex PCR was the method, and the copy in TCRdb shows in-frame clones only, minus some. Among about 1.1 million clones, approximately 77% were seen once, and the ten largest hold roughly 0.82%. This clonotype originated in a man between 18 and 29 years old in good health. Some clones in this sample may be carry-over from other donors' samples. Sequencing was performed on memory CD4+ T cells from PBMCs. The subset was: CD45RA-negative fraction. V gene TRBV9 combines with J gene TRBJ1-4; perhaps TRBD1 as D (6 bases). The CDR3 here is CASSGGARDEKLFF. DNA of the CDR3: TGTGCCAGCAGCGGGGGGGCGCGGGACGAAAAACTGTTTTTT. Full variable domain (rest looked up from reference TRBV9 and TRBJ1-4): DSGVTQTPKHLITATGQRVTLRCSPRSGDLSVYWYQQSLDQGLQFLIQYYNGEERAKGNILERFSAQQFPDLHSELNLSSLELGDSALYFCASSGGARDEKLFFGSGTQLSVL.